A single T cell receptor beta chain is shown here with its context. Its specificity is not known. This sample is part of a study of shared clonotypes between healthy human individuals. Study-level findings and limits: The four-donor shared clonotypes exceeded non-shared clonotypes in generation probability, with non-shared ones scoring lower.

CD4+ cells underwent separation, giving CD45RA+ naive and CD45RA-negative memory subsets. Genomic DNA belonging to each subset was distributed in equal measure over several immunoSEQ plates. Sequencing used immunoSEQ multiplex PCR; TCRdb keeps in-frame clones, though not all of them. The data hold 2 million to 2.5 million clones, with 85% to 95% observed a single time. CDR1 and CDR2 (germline): SGHRS, YFSETQ. J gave up 4 bases and V 3 bases, and 11 bases lay outside the gene matches. This CDR3 is built from 18 residues. The chain couples TRBV5-1 to TRBJ2-6, with 9 bases identical to TRBD1. Sequenced sample: naive CD4+ T cells from PBMCs. The subset here: CD45RA+ positively selected. The receptor was derived from a man in his late teens or twenties in good health. Some clones in this sample may be carry-over from other donors' samples. CDR3 amino acids: CASSSTGTGLGGANVLTF. CDR3 coding DNA: TGCGCCAGCAGCTCAACCGGGACAGGGCTCGGCGGGGCCAACGTCCTGACTTTC.